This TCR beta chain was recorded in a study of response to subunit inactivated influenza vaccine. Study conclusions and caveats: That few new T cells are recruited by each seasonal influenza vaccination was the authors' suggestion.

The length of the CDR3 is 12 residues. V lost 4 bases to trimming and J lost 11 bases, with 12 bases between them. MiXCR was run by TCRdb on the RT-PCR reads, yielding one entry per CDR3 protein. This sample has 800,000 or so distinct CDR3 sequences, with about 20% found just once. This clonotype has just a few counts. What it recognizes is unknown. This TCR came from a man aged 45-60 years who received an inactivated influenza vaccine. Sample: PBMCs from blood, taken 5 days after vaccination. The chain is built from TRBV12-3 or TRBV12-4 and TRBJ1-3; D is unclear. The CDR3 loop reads CASSYSPSAIYF. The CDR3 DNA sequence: TGTGCCAGCAGTTACAGCCCTTCTGCCATATATTTT.